One sample yielded the 18 T cell receptor beta chains listed below, sequenced in a study of CD8 T cells in ankylosing spondylitis. Study findings and constraints: A motif of fewer than ten highly homologous TCR beta variants was seen as apparently characteristic of ankylosing spondylitis blood.

Antigen specificity for these receptors is unknown. Each CDR3 protein gets one entry after TCRdb re-called the 5' RACE reads with MiXCR. The sample lists fewer than 650,000 distinct CDR3 sequences; about 13% were seen once. Sample: blood, either unsorted or a sorted T cell fraction (not recorded which). The receptors were gathered from a male donor with ankylosing spondylitis.

In this sample, this clonotype turned up a few times. This chain uses TRBV24-1 with TRBJ2-1; D is ambiguous. V shed 7 bases and J shed 6 bases, with 15 bases lying between them. The CDR3 consists of 14 residues. Germline V lookup: CDR1 KGHDR, CDR2 SFDVKD. For the CDR3, the DNA is TGTGCCACCAGCCAACCAGGCGCCGGCAATGAGCAGTTCTTC. It is translated as CATSQPGAGNEQFF.

This clonotype was found many times. The CDR3 bases are TGCAGTGCTAGAGCTTCTAGCGGGAGGAGTTTTAAGAATGAGCAGTTCTTC. It is translated as CSARASSGRSFKNEQFF. The chain has TRBV20-1 and TRBJ2-1; 11 positions agree with TRBD2. Germline CDR1 and CDR2: DFQATT and SNEGSKA (reference sequence). Trimming removed 1 base from V and 7 bases from J; junction bases left unmatched: 12. The CDR3 length is 17 residues.

This clonotype was seen more than once but under ten times. This chain joins TRBV11-2 and TRBJ1-6; perhaps TRBD1 as D (6 bases). V lost 3 bases and J 7 bases, leaving 13 bases between the germline ends. Germline values: CDR1 SGHAT, CDR2 FQNNGV. This CDR3 comprises 15 residues. CDR3 sequence reads: CASSFTGTSNSPLHF. In nucleotides, the CDR3 is TGTGCCAGCAGCTTTACAGGGACCTCAAATTCACCCCTCCACTTT.

This clonotype was detected a few times. This rearrangement joins TRBV3-1 to TRBJ2-1; 7 nucleotides align to TRBD2. This CDR3 spans 15 amino acids. The V and J ends lost 1 base and 5 bases, in that order; junction bases with no gene match: 5. Germline V CDR1 and CDR2: LGHDT, YNNKEL (reference sequence). DNA for the CDR3: TGTGCCAGCAGCCAAGGAATAGCGGGCAACAATGAGCAGTTCTTC. This sequence encodes CASSQGIAGNNEQFF.

This rearrangement joins TRBV5-1 to TRBJ1-3, with D possibly matching TRBD1 (6 bases). Germline V gene data show CDR1 as SGHRS and CDR2 as YFSETQ. The CDR3 has 17 residues. Trimming removed 0 bases at V and 3 bases at J, with 16 bases between. CDR3 coding DNA: TGCGCCAGCAGCTTGGCGCGGGGGGCCGCCGGTGGAAACACCATATATTTT. Amino acids: CASSLARGAAGGNTIYF.

This clonotype was seen many times. J is TRBJ1-4 and V is TRBV5-1; D is unresolved. With 3 bases removed from V and 0 bases from J, the gap between germline ends came to 6 bases. This CDR3 comprises 14 residues. The germline V gene has CDR1 SGHRS and CDR2 YFSETQ. CDR3 loop: CASSYSATNEKLFF. CDR3 nucleotides: TGCGCCAGCAGCTACAGTGCAACTAATGAAAAACTGTTTTTT.

The genes are TRBV9 and TRBJ1-3; TRBD1 might be the D (5 bases). The germline V gene has CDR1 SGDLS and CDR2 YYNGEE. The CDR3 has 16 amino acids. The V end lost 0 bases, the J end lost 0 bases, and 10 bases lay between the germline ends. The CDR3 DNA reads as TGTGCCAGCAGCGTAGGGGGCGGATTCTCTGGAAACACCATATATTTT. The encoded protein is CASSVGGGFSGNTIYF.

This clonotype was counted a few times. V is TRBV27 and J is TRBJ1-5, with TRBD1 matching 10 bases. Unmatched junction bases numbered 2, after V lost 3 bases and J lost 6 bases. This CDR3 region has 14 residues. Per germline, CDR1 MNHEY and CDR2 SMNVEV (reference sequence). CDR3 DNA sequence: TGTGCCAGCAGTTTCGGACAGGGGGTTCAGCCCCAGCATTTT. Its translation: CASSFGQGVQPQHF.

This clonotype was seen a handful of times. The rearrangement joins TRBV10-2 to TRBJ2-3; a weak D match, TRBD2 (5 bases). The CDR3 runs to 12 residues. V was shortened by 5 bases and J by 7 bases, with 10 bases between the two germline ends. Germline V gene lookup returns CDR1 WSHSY and CDR2 SAAADI. The chain's CDR3 is CASSTPGNTQYF. CDR3 nucleotide sequence: TGCGCCAGCAGTACACCGGGAAATACGCAGTATTTT.

A few counts support this clonotype. The chain recombines TRBV27 with TRBJ1-5, with D tentatively TRBD1 (5 bases). The germline gives CDR1 MNHEY, CDR2 SMNVEV (reference sequence). V was pared by 0 bases and J by 5 bases, with 14 bases between. There are 16 residues in the CDR3. The CDR3 nucleotides are TGTGCCAGCAGTTTATCTGCAGGGTCAGTAGATCAGCCCCAGCATTTT. Protein: CASSLSAGSVDQPQHF.

The V and J genes are TRBV3-1 and TRBJ2-1; no clear D gene. Deletions cut 2 bases from V and 3 bases from J, with 2 bases between. The CDR3 spans 12 residues. The germline V gene has CDR1 LGHDT and CDR2 YNNKEL (reference sequence). This CDR3 reads CASSQFYNEQFF. The CDR3 nucleotides are TGTGCCAGCAGCCAATTCTACAATGAGCAGTTCTTC.

In this sample, this clonotype turned up a few times. The V gene is TRBV5-6, the J gene TRBJ2-2; unclear D gene. The CDR3 extends over 14 amino acids. The germline V and J ends were trimmed by 4 bases and 2 bases, with 9 bases remaining between them. Germline CDR1 and CDR2: SGHDT and YYEEEE. The CDR3 is CASSILFNTGELFF. As DNA, the CDR3 is TGTGCCAGCAGCATTCTTTTTAACACCGGGGAGCTGTTTTTT.

This clonotype was counted between two and nine times. The rearrangement links TRBV20-1 to TRBJ2-3; 8 bases agree with TRBD2. Per germline, CDR1 DFQATT and CDR2 SNEGSKA (reference sequence). Trimming took 0 bases from V and 4 from J; bases not matched to a gene: 3. The CDR3 spans 14 residues. The CDR3: CSARDSGSSDTQYF. The CDR3 DNA reads as TGCAGTGCTAGAGACAGCGGGAGTTCAGATACGCAGTATTTT.

The genes are TRBV6-2 or TRBV6-3 and TRBJ2-7; perhaps TRBD1 as D (6 bases). The CDR3 is 13 amino acids. V was trimmed by 8 bases and J by 3 bases, leaving 14 bases between them. The germline V gene has CDR1 MNHEY and CDR2 SVGEGT. CDR3 nucleotide sequence: TGTGCCAGCGGCCGGGGACACCTCTACGAGCAGTACTTC. It encodes CASGRGHLYEQYF.

The rearrangement uses TRBV4-1 and TRBJ1-1; 7 bases line up with TRBD1. This CDR3 spans 16 amino acids. Looked up from germline, CDR1 is MGHRA and CDR2 is YSYEKL. V trimming: 4 bases; J trimming: 2 bases; junction bases outside the gene matches: 10. The CDR3 loop is CASSRRTGSANTEAFF. The CDR3, as DNA: TGCGCCAGCAGCCGAAGGACAGGAAGTGCTAACACTGAAGCTTTCTTT.

The chain is built from TRBV10-3 and TRBJ2-5; 11 bases are shared with TRBD1. Germline CDR1 ENHRY, CDR2 SYGVKD. The CDR3 has 15 residues. Trimming at V came to 6 bases and at J to 0 bases, leaving 3 bases not matched to a gene. CDR3 residues: CAIRGDRGNQETQYF. The CDR3 DNA follows: TGTGCCATCAGGGGGGACAGGGGGAACCAAGAGACCCAGTACTTC.

This clonotype was observed a handful of times. V gene TRBV10-3 combines with J gene TRBJ2-1, with D perhaps being TRBD1 or TRBD2 (6 bases each). Between the trimmed V and J ends, which lost 1 base and 0 bases, there was a span of 13 bases. The CDR3 contains 17 residues. The germline V gene has CDR1 ENHRY and CDR2 SYGVKD. The CDR3 DNA reads as TGTGCCATCAGTGAGTTGGGGGGCGGAAGCTCCTACAATGAGCAGTTCTTC. It encodes CAISELGGGSSYNEQFF.

This clonotype was recorded a few times. The chain has TRBV20-1 and TRBJ2-2; TRBD2 might be the D (6 bases). V dropped 3 bases and J dropped 3 bases, with 11 bases sitting between them. CDR1 DFQATT and CDR2 SNEGSKA come from the germline V gene (reference sequence). This CDR3 comprises 14 residues. The DNA of the CDR3 is TGCAGTGCTAGTGACGGGAGTGACACCGGGGAGCTGTTTTTT. Its translation is CSASDGSDTGELFF.